The T cell receptor beta chain under discussion was sequenced for a study of graft-versus-host responses after intestinal transplantation. Study in general: Each patient got anti-thymocyte globulin induction, then tacrolimus and steroids for about 3 years. Notes on the study in general: Patients with graft-donor T cell macrochimerism had high graft-versus-host to host-versus-graft clonal ratios in allografts. GvH clones were found in recipient marrow; some appeared first in ileum or blood.

Profiling relied on immunoSEQ multiplex PCR, and the TCRdb table lists in-frame clones only, not all of them. The table lists 35,000 to 40,000 clones, roughly 90% of them singletons. To release intraepithelial and lamina propria lymphocytes, the graft tissue was processed. In regard to this clone: Its antigen remains unidentified.

The V end was cut by 5 bases, the J end by 4 bases, with 20 bases between. The CDR3 consists of 17 residues. Germline V gene data show CDR1 as LNHNV and CDR2 as YYDKDF (reference sequence). The J gene is TRBJ2-2, the V gene TRBV15, with D perhaps matching TRBD2 (5 bases). This sequence was found in a human patient who received an intestinal transplant, so some T cells may come from the graft donor. The specimen was ileum tissue, collected approximately 210 days after intestinal transplant. DNA of the CDR3: TGTGCCACCAGCGGACCTTTTATGGACGAGGGCACCGGGGAGCTGTTTTTT. Translated, it gives CATSGPFMDEGTGELFF.